This TCR beta chain is drawn from a study of blood T cell repertoires in COVID-19. Sequencing used immunoSEQ multiplex PCR; TCRdb keeps in-frame clones, though not all of them. The sample consists of approximately 130,000 clones, 84% of them appearing once. V lost 6 bases to trimming and J lost 3 bases; unmatched junction nucleotides: 8. The length of the CDR3 is 15 residues. Germline V lookup: CDR1 WNHNN, CDR2 SYGVQD (reference sequence). The sequence was obtained from a human donor in a cohort sampled during active COVID-19. What was sequenced was peripheral blood. V usage is TRBV10-1 and J usage is TRBJ2-3; 8 nucleotides match TRBD2. The CDR3 DNA reads as TGCGCCAGCAGCCCATTAGCGGGGCCAACAGATACGCAGTATTTT. It is translated as CASSPLAGPTDTQYF.